These 5 T cell receptor beta chains originate from one sample sequenced in a study of T cell repertoires in cytomegalovirus infection. TCRdb itself ran the reads through MiXCR, one entry per CDR3 protein. The sample holds around 570,000 distinct CDR3 sequences, 40% seen once. These receptors have no known antigen. This specimen consisted of cultured PBMCs, obtained from culture after CMV antigen stimulation. All receptors come from a human donor in good health (CMV status not recorded). Some clones in this sample may be carry-over from other donors' samples.

The J gene is TRBJ1-6, the V gene TRBV7-8, with D possibly being TRBD1 (6 bases). V was cut by 7 bases and J by 7 bases, with 8 bases left in between. Germline V gene data show CDR1 as SGHVS and CDR2 as FQNEAQ. This CDR3 has 12 amino acids. The CDR3 loop reads CASKTGNSPLHF. In nucleotides, the CDR3 is TGTGCCAGCAAGACAGGCAATTCACCCCTCCACTTT.

This sequence joins TRBV2 and TRBJ2-4; D gene ambiguous. CDR3 length equals 14 residues. V dropped 7 bases and J dropped 2 bases, with 12 bases sitting between them. Germline CDR1 is SNHLY and CDR2 is FYNNEI. The CDR3 DNA reads TGTGCCAGCATGGGTGGGAAAACCAAAAACATTCAGTACTTC. Translation: CASMGGKTKNIQYF.

The chain carries TRBV19 and TRBJ2-7, with 12 bases matching TRBD1. Per germline, CDR1 LNHDA and CDR2 SQIVND (reference sequence). With 5 bases clipped from V and 7 bases from J, the junction kept 9 bases outside the gene matches. The CDR3 runs to 15 residues. CDR3 residues: CASSGPGQGAWEQYF. The CDR3 DNA reads TGTGCCAGTAGTGGCCCGGGACAGGGGGCGTGGGAGCAGTACTTC.

This clonotype was counted only a few times. The V call is TRBV7-2, the J call TRBJ1-5; possible D gene TRBD1, 5 bases. Germline V gene lookup returns CDR1 SGHTA and CDR2 FQGNSA. This CDR3 spans 16 amino acids. The V end lost 4 bases, the J end lost 4 bases, and 17 bases lay between the germline ends. CDR3 in amino acids: CASSSSPLRANQPQHF. CDR3 nucleotides: TGTGCCAGCAGCTCCTCTCCACTCAGGGCTAATCAGCCCCAGCATTTT.

The gene calls are TRBV7-2 and TRBJ2-5, with 13 bases identical to TRBD2. The CDR3 loop spans 15 amino acids. The germline gives CDR1 SGHTA, CDR2 FQGNSA. Trimming at V came to 5 bases and at J to 4 bases, leaving 4 bases not matched to a gene. CDR3 loop: CASSLTSGRPETQYF. DNA of the CDR3: TGTGCCAGCAGCCTGACTAGCGGGAGGCCAGAGACCCAGTACTTC.